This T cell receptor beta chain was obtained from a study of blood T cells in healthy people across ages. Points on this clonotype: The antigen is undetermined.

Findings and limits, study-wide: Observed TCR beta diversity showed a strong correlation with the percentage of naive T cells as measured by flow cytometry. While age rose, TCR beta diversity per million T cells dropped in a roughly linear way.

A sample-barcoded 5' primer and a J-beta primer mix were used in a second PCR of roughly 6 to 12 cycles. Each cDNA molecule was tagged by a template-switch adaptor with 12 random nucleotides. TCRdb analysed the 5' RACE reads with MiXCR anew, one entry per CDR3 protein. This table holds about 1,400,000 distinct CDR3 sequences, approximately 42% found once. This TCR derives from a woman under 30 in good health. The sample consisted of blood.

In DNA form, the CDR3 reads TGTGCCAGCAGCTACACCGGGACAGCGAACACCGGGGAGCTGTTTTTT. Its protein is CASSYTGTANTGELFF. This rearrangement joins TRBV7-2 to TRBJ2-2; 7 nucleotides line up with TRBD1. The CDR3 extends over 16 amino acids. Germline V gene lookup returns CDR1 SGHTA and CDR2 FQGNSA. J gave up 0 bases and V 4 bases, and 5 bases lay outside the gene matches.